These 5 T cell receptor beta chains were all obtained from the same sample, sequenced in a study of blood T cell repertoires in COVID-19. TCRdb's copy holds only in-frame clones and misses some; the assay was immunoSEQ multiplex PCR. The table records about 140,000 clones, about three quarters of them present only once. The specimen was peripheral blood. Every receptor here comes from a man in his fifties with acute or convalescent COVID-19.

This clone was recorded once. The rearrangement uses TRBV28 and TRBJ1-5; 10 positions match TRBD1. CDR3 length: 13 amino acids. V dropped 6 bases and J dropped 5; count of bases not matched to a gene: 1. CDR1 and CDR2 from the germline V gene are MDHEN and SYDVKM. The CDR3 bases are TGTGCCAGCAGGACAGGGGGCGATCAGCCCCAGCATTTT. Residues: CASRTGGDQPQHF.

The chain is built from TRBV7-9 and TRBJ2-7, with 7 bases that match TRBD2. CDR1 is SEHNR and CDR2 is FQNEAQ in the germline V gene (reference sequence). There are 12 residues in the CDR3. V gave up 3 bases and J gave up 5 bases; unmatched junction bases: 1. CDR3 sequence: CASSFRGDEQYF. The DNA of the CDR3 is TGTGCCAGCAGCTTTCGGGGGGACGAGCAGTACTTC.

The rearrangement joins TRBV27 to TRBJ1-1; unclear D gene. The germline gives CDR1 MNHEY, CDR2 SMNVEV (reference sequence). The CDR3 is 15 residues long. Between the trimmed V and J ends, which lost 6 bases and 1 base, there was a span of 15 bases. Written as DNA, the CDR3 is TGTGCCAGCAGCTCAGTTTCTCCAGAGAACACTGAAGCTTTCTTT. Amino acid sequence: CASSSVSPENTEAFF.

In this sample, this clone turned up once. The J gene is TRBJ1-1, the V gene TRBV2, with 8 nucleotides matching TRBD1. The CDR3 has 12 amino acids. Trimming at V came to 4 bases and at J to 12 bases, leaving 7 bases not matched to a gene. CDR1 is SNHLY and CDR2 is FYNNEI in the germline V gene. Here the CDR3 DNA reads TGTGCCAGCAGTGGGACAGGGCGTGGGACTTTCTTT. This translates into CASSGTGRGTFF. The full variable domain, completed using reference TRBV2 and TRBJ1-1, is EPEVTQTPSHQVTQMGQEVILRCVPISNHLYFYWYRQILGQKVEFLVSFYNNEISEKSEIFDDQFSVERPDGSNFTLKIRSTKLEDSAMYFCASSGTGRGTFFGQGTRLTVV.

This CDR3 reads CASSLGTRGEAFF. CDR3 nucleotide sequence: TGTGCCAGCAGCTTAGGGACTCGGGGGGAAGCTTTCTTT. J is TRBJ1-1 and V is TRBV7-3, with a tentative D call TRBD1 (5 bases). V lost 2 bases and J lost 8, with 12 bases in between. Germline values: CDR1 SGHTA, CDR2 FQGTGA. This CDR3 spans 13 amino acids.